Detailed here is one T cell receptor (beta chain). The target of this receptor is not known. Per-nucleotide qualities are absent, and no much larger clonotype sits a single base away. Before undergoing thyroid surgery, none of the patients had been given any kind of treatment. The study retrospectively analysed patient clinical samples collected from about 2012 to 2018 using T-cell receptor beta sequencing. The library was produced with PCR. TCRdb records Illumina HiSeq 4000 as the sequencer. High-throughput sequencing was used to profile the TCR beta-chain CDR3 region of every patient. Per the original workflow: Drawing on CDR3 differences between clinicopathological groups, the researchers built a classifier meant to tell apart patients with distant-metastatic papillary thyroid cancer. The Shannon index was used to assess repertoire diversity, and the Morisita-Horn index was used to assess tumor-blood repertoire similarity. TCRdb trimmed public reads at Q25 via fastp, called clones via MiXCR and kept in-frame beta chains. TCRdb, rather than the study authors, made the V and J calls. The sample table shows about 4,000 clones, and around 32% are seen once. More than 45% of the sample is held by the ten biggest clonotypes.

The data are from a study of metastatic and nonmetastatic thyroid tumors (dated by TCRdb to the early 2020s). For the study in its entirety: For patients with malignant and with benign thyroid disease, the researchers compared repertoires between peripheral blood samples and tumor or nodule tissue samples.

Paper-wide results and their limitations: TCR beta diversity was reported as significantly higher in malignant tumors than in benign nodules, in both blood and tumor samples.

The TCR originated in a male donor with papillary thyroid cancer or a benign thyroid nodule (not recorded which). Some clones in this sample may be carry-over from other donors' samples. Material: adjacent normal tissue.

The nucleotide sequence reads TGCAGTGCTAGAGATAGGCATTGGCCCAGCGCGTACTTC. It translates to CSARDRHWPSAYF. Recombination joined TRBV20-1 with TRBJ2-7; the D gene cannot be named for sure. CDR1 is given as DFQATT and CDR2 as SNEGSKA, both from the germline V gene (reference sequence). From its cysteine to its phenylalanine, the CDR3 spans 13 amino acids. Only the CDR3 DNA is retained, 39 bases long and in frame from the first base. V was cut back by 0 bases and J by 12 bases, leaving a gap of 18 bases between them.